Listed here are 27 T cell receptor beta chains from one sample, sequenced in a study of T cell responses to AZD1222 COVID-19 vaccine. TCRdb's copy holds only in-frame clones and misses some; the assay was immunoSEQ multiplex PCR. The sample records over 150,000 clones, about 87% being singletons. The sequenced sample was peripheral blood, obtained on day 0 of AZD1222 vaccination. The receptors derive from an adult in good health.

The chain has TRBV18 and TRBJ2-7; the D is unclear. The germline V and J ends were trimmed by 6 bases and 5 bases, with 20 bases remaining between them. The V gene's germline CDR1 is KGHSH and CDR2 LQKENI. The CDR3 spans 15 residues. In nucleotides, the CDR3 is TGTGCCAGCTCGCCTACCATCACGCTAGGAGACGAGCAGTACTTC. Protein sequence: CASSPTITLGDEQYF.

This chain links TRBV12-3 or TRBV12-4 with TRBJ2-1; D gene unclear. V was clipped by 6 bases and J by 0 bases, with 6 bases between them. This CDR3 is 13 amino acids long. This CDR3 is CASSPSSYNEQFF. The DNA of the CDR3 is TGTGCCAGCAGCCCTAGCTCCTACAATGAGCAGTTCTTC.

The chain uses TRBV3-1 (or the pseudogene TRBV3-2) and TRBJ1-6; the D is unclear. The CDR3 length is 13 residues. Per germline, CDR1 LGHDT and CDR2 YNNKEL (reference sequence). V shed 1 base and J shed 7 bases, with 5 bases lying between them. CDR3 coding DNA: TGTGCCAGCAGCCAAGGACCGAATTCACCCCTCCACTTT. Its translation: CASSQGPNSPLHF.

The genes are TRBV28 and TRBJ1-5, with 9 bases matching TRBD1. CDR1 and CDR2 (germline): MDHEN, SYDVKM. The J segment lost 9 bases and the V segment lost 5 bases, leaving 23 bases of the junction unmatched. This CDR3 spans 19 amino acids. CDR3 bases: TGTGCCAGCAGTCCCTCTCCCCTTTATTGGGACAGGGCCTTGGGGCCCCAGCATTTT. Translated: CASSPSPLYWDRALGPQHF.

This chain uses TRBV5-1 with TRBJ1-6, with 9 nucleotides matching TRBD1. The V gene's germline CDR1 is SGHRS and CDR2 YFSETQ. The V gene end was trimmed by 0 bases and the J gene end by 9 bases; junction bases not matched to a gene: 1. This CDR3 spans 14 amino acids. DNA of the CDR3: TGCGCCAGCAGCTTGGGACAGGGGGGTTCACCCCTCCACTTT. The encoded protein is CASSLGQGGSPLHF.

This chain connects TRBV18 to TRBJ2-3; the match to TRBD1 covers 8 bases. J was trimmed by 6 bases and V by 1 base; bases with no gene match: 0. CDR3 length equals 13 residues. Germline V gene data show CDR1 as KGHSH and CDR2 as LQKENI. DNA for the CDR3: TGTGCCAGCTCACCACGACAGGGGGATACGCAGTATTTT. Protein: CASSPRQGDTQYF.

This chain joins TRBV7-2 and TRBJ2-5; 9 nucleotides align to TRBD2. Germline trimming cut 4 bases from V and 5 bases from J; bases unmatched to any gene: 5. Germline CDR1 SGHTA, CDR2 FQGNSA. This CDR3 is 14 amino acids long. The CDR3 region is CASSSASGVETQYF. The CDR3, as DNA: TGTGCCAGCAGCTCAGCTAGCGGGGTCGAGACCCAGTACTTC.

A single count supports this clone. The chain couples TRBV27 to TRBJ1-2; possibly TRBD1 for D (6 bases). Trimming took 6 bases from V and 4 from J, leaving 18 bases between them. The CDR3 sequence is 15 residues long. Germline loops: CDR1 MNHEY, CDR2 SMNVEV (reference sequence). The CDR3 coding sequence is TGTGCCAGCAGCTACGCCATCGGACAGATCTATGGCTACACCTTC. This gives the protein CASSYAIGQIYGYTF.

The rearrangement uses TRBV10-3 and TRBJ2-7, with 10 bases aligning to TRBD1. V shed 2 bases, J shed 4 bases, and the junction held 5 bases outside the gene matches. Per germline, CDR1 ENHRY and CDR2 SYGVKD. The CDR3 has 15 amino acids. DNA of the CDR3: TGTGCCATCAGTGAGGGAGGGACAGGGGAATACGAGCAGTACTTC. Residues: CAISEGGTGEYEQYF.

The CDR3: CASSQVRGNSPLHF. In DNA, the CDR3 is TGTGCCAGCAGCCAAGTTCGAGGGAATTCACCCCTCCACTTT. The V and J genes are TRBV3-1 (or the pseudogene TRBV3-2) and TRBJ1-6; D call uncertain. The CDR3 spans 14 residues. Germline values: CDR1 LGHDT, CDR2 YNNKEL (reference sequence). V was pared by 1 base and J by 7 bases, with 8 bases between.

The V call is TRBV19, the J call TRBJ1-4; 8 bases align to TRBD1. Germline loops: CDR1 LNHDA, CDR2 SQIVND (reference sequence). This CDR3 has 14 residues. V was clipped by 5 bases and J by 7 bases; unmatched bases: 6. As DNA, the CDR3 is TGTGCCAGTAGTCCCCGACAGGGGAGTGAAAAACTGTTTTTT. It is translated as CASSPRQGSEKLFF.

Only one count was recorded for this clone. The rearrangement links TRBV7-9 to TRBJ2-1, with 12 bases that match TRBD2. The CDR3 is 15 residues long. The germline V gene has CDR1 SEHNR and CDR2 FQNEAQ (reference sequence). After removal of 4 bases from V and 5 bases from J, the junction contained 3 bases not matched to a gene. CDR3 in amino acids: CASSSWTSGDNEQFF. The CDR3 coding sequence is TGTGCCAGCAGCTCTTGGACTAGCGGGGACAATGAGCAGTTCTTC. Filled out from reference TRBV7-9 and TRBJ2-1, the complete variable domain reads DTGVSQNPRHKITKRGQNVTFRCDPISEHNRLYWYRQTLGQGPEFLTYFQNEAQLEKSRLLSDRFSAERPKGSFSTLEIQRTEQGDSAMYLCASSSWTSGDNEQFFGPGTRLTVL.

This clone was seen only a few times. Mismatch with germline at one junction end may stem from a read error. The J gene is TRBJ2-7, the V gene TRBV19; 10 nucleotides match TRBD1. The germline gives CDR1 LNHDA, CDR2 SQIVND (reference sequence). CDR3 length: 14 amino acids. The CDR3 bases are TGTGCCAGTAGTGAGACAGGGGGCTCCCACGAGCAGTACTTC. This codes for CASSETGGSHEQYF. The full variable domain, its missing parts supplied by reference TRBV19 and TRBJ2-7, is DGGITQSPKYLFRKEGQNVTLSCEQNLNHDAMYWYRQDPGQGLRLIYYSQIVNDFQKGDIAEGYSVSREKKESFPLTVTSAQKNPTAFYLCASSETGGSHEQYFGPGTRLTVT.

On this clone: Sequence at one end of the junction differs from germline and may be a read error. The J gene is TRBJ1-3, the V gene TRBV6-1; D gene ambiguous. The CDR3 loop spans 16 amino acids. Germline lookup yields CDR1 MNHNS and CDR2 SASEGT. The CDR3 sequence: CVSSVRREMKGNTIYF. The CDR3 DNA is TGTGTCAGCAGTGTCCGGAGGGAGATGAAGGGAAACACCATATATTTT.

The rearrangement links TRBV20-1 to TRBJ1-2; D not certain. Germline CDR1 DFQATT, CDR2 SNEGSKA (reference sequence). Trimming removed 6 bases at V and 5 bases at J, with 10 bases between. The CDR3 loop spans 11 amino acids. CDR3 nucleotide sequence: TGCAGTGCCCCACTGACATATGGCTACACCTTC. Protein product: CSAPLTYGYTF.

This chain uses TRBV6-2 or TRBV6-3 with TRBJ2-1; TRBD1 is a possible D gene (5 bases). The CDR3 runs 16 residues. With 2 bases removed from V and 0 bases from J, the gap between germline ends came to 11 bases. Germline V gene lookup returns CDR1 MNHEY and CDR2 SVGEGT. CDR3 loop: CASSYPGQSSYNEQFF. DNA of the CDR3: TGTGCCAGCAGTTACCCTGGACAAAGCTCCTACAATGAGCAGTTCTTC.

The CDR3 DNA follows: TGTGCCAGCAGCCCTAGGGTCCAGGGGGTGGCTTTCTTT. This translates into CASSPRVQGVAFF. The gene calls are TRBV7-2 and TRBJ1-1; 7 bases map to TRBD1. The CDR3 has 13 residues. The germline V gene has CDR1 SGHTA and CDR2 FQGNSA. Trimming took 5 bases from V and 11 from J; bases not matched to a gene: 11.

This chain's CDR3 is CASSEDRGLDYGYTF. CDR3 DNA: TGCGCCAGCAGCGAGGACAGGGGGCTCGACTATGGCTACACCTTC. The V gene is TRBV5-1, the J gene TRBJ1-2; 11 bases fit TRBD1. The CDR3 is 15 amino acids. The germline CDR1 and CDR2 sequences are SGHRS and YFSETQ. The trim removed 4 bases at V and 3 bases at J, leaving 5 bases unmatched. Together with reference TRBV5-1 and TRBJ1-2, the CDR3 gives the full variable domain: KAGVTQTPRYLIKTRGQQVTLSCSPISGHRSVSWYQQTPGQGLQFLFEYFSETQRNKGNFPGRFSGRQFSNSRSEMNVSTLELGDSALYLCASSEDRGLDYGYTFGSGTRLTVV.

The V call is TRBV3-1 (or the pseudogene TRBV3-2), the J call TRBJ1-2; maybe TRBD1 (5 bases). Germline V gene sequence: CDR1 LGHDT, CDR2 YNNKEL (reference sequence). This CDR3 region has 15 residues. The germline V and J ends were trimmed by 2 bases and 4 bases, with 14 bases remaining between them. The CDR3 here is CASSQRGEGSYGYTF. Here the CDR3 DNA reads TGTGCCAGCAGCCAACGGGGGGAGGGATCCTATGGCTACACCTTC.

V usage is TRBV21-1 and J usage is TRBJ2-5; the table's D call, TRBD1, was not checked against the DNA. TRBV21-1 is classified as a pseudogene. This CDR3 is 17 amino acids long. The CDR3, as DNA: TGTGCCAGCAGCAATTATTCCTCCGACAGGGTCCAAGAGACCCAGTACTTC. Translation gives CASSNYSSDRVQETQYF.

The chain carries TRBV5-4 and TRBJ2-1; weak D call: TRBD1 (5 bases). Trimming took off 4 bases at V and 2 bases at J, with 13 bases between the two ends. Germline CDR1 reads SGHNT; CDR2 reads YYREEE (reference sequence). The CDR3 is 15 amino acids. The CDR3 spells CASSVDPTAYNEQFF. DNA of the CDR3: TGTGCCAGCAGCGTTGACCCGACAGCCTACAATGAGCAGTTCTTC.

The V gene is TRBV7-9, the J gene TRBJ1-1; D may be TRBD1 (6 bases). Between the trimmed V and J ends, which lost 5 bases and 1 base, there was a span of 14 bases. The CDR3 is 15 amino acids. CDR1 is SEHNR, CDR2 FQNEAQ, per germline (reference sequence). In DNA, the CDR3 is TGTGCCAGCAGCCGTTATCCACAGGGGAACACTGAAGCTTTCTTT. Translation gives CASSRYPQGNTEAFF.

This rearrangement joins TRBV11-2 to TRBJ1-2; no clear D gene. V dropped 1 base and J dropped 6 bases, with 9 bases sitting between them. This CDR3 is 13 amino acids long. CDR1 is SGHAT, CDR2 FQNNGV, per germline. In DNA, the CDR3 is TGTGCCAGCAGCTTAGCGGGTAGTGATGGCTACACCTTC. Translated: CASSLAGSDGYTF.

The chain uses TRBV7-3 and TRBJ2-1; 8 bases are shared with TRBD2. The germline CDR1 and CDR2 sequences are SGHTA and FQGTGA. This CDR3 spans 17 amino acids. The V and J ends lost 5 bases and 4 bases, in that order; junction bases with no gene match: 13. Written as DNA, the CDR3 is TGTGCCAGCAGCCCACCTCCCCGGTCTAGCGGGTACAATGAGCAGTTCTTC. The encoded protein is CASSPPPRSSGYNEQFF.

The chain uses TRBV5-1 and TRBJ1-4; the match to TRBD1 covers 8 bases. V lost 3 bases and J lost 7; bases outside the gene matches: 5. Germline CDR1 SGHRS, CDR2 YFSETQ. The CDR3 has 14 residues. For the CDR3, the DNA is TGCGCCAGCAGCTACGACAGGGGAGGTGAAAAACTGTTTTTT. It codes for CASSYDRGGEKLFF.

CDR3 DNA: TGTGCCAGCAGCCCCAAGACGGGTAGGACTAGGTACCTCTACAATGAGCAGTTCTTC. Protein: CASSPKTGRTRYLYNEQFF. V is TRBV7-2 and J is TRBJ2-1, with 7 bases fitting TRBD2. The CDR3 has 19 residues. V trimming: 5 bases; J trimming: 3 bases; junction bases outside the gene matches: 19. Germline V gives CDR1 SGHTA, CDR2 FQGNSA.

This clone was observed once. The chain carries TRBV19 and TRBJ2-2; no definite D call. V lost 7 bases and J 1 base, leaving 10 bases between the germline ends. This CDR3 is built from 14 residues. CDR1 is LNHDA, CDR2 SQIVND, per germline (reference sequence). The CDR3 nucleotides are TGTGCCAGTAAATTGGGGTGGAACACCGGGGAGCTGTTTTTT. It is translated as CASKLGWNTGELFF.